The present entry profiles one T cell receptor (beta chain) with its context. What it binds is not known. These data originate in a study of cytomegalovirus exposure and HLA in healthy donors. Study conclusions and caveats: A later analysis showed TCR association rates differing by HLA locus, peaking at DRB1 and lowest at HLA-C.

V lost 4 bases and J lost 5, with 12 bases in between. This CDR3 has 13 residues. Per germline, CDR1 SGHRS and CDR2 YFSETQ. The PCR contained 60 Vbeta and 13 Jbeta primers. Sequencing used immunoSEQ multiplex PCR; TCRdb keeps in-frame clones, though not all of them. Among around 140,000 clones, roughly 74% were seen once, and the ten largest hold about 2.2%. The chain uses TRBV5-1 and TRBJ1-1, with D perhaps TRBD1 (6 bases). The sequenced sample was PBMCs. The receptor comes from a woman aged 18-30 years in good health and CMV-seropositive. The chain's CDR3 is CASSLTGWTEAFF. In nucleotides, the CDR3 is TGCGCCAGCAGCCTTACAGGGTGGACTGAAGCTTTCTTT.